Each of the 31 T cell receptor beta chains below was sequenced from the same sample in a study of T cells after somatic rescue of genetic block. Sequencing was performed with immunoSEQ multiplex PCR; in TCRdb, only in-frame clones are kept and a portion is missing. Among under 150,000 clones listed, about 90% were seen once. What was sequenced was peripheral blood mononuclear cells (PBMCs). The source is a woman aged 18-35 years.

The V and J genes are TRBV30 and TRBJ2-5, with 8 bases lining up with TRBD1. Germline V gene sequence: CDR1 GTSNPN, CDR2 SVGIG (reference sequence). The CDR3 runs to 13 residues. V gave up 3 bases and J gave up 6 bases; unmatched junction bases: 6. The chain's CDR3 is CAWRTQGDKTQYF. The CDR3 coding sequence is TGTGCCTGGAGGACACAGGGGGACAAGACCCAGTACTTC.

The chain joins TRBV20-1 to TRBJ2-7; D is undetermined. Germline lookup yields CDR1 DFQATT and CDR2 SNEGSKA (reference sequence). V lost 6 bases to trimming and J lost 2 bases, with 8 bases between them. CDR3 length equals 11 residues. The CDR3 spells CSAGETYEQYF. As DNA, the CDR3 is TGCAGTGCAGGTGAAACCTACGAGCAGTACTTC.

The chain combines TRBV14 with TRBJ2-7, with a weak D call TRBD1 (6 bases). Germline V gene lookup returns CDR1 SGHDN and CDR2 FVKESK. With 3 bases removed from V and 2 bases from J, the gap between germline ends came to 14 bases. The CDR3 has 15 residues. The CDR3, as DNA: TGTGCCAGCAGCCAGGGACAATTAGGTCCCTACGAGCAGTACTTC. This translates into CASSQGQLGPYEQYF.

This CDR3 reads CASSLDPTGHTAQYF. Written as DNA, the CDR3 is TGTGCCAGCAGCTTAGATCCTACAGGTCACACCGCGCAGTACTTC. The chain uses TRBV7-2 and TRBJ2-7; possible D gene TRBD1, 5 bases. The ends were cut back, 1 base at V and 9 bases at J, with 19 bases in the middle. CDR3 length: 15 residues. Germline V gene sequence: CDR1 SGHTA, CDR2 FQGNSA.

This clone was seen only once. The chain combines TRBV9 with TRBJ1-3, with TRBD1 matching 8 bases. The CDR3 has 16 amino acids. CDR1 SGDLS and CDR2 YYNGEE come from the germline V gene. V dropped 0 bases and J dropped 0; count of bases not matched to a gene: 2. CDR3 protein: CASSVGDRYSGNTIYF. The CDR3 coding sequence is TGTGCCAGCAGCGTAGGGGACAGGTACTCTGGAAACACCATATATTTT. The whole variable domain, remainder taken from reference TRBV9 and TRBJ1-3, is DSGVTQTPKHLITATGQRVTLRCSPRSGDLSVYWYQQSLDQGLQFLIQYYNGEERAKGNILERFSAQQFPDLHSELNLSSLELGDSALYFCASSVGDRYSGNTIYFGEGSWLTVV.

This chain's CDR3 is CASSPRQVGQSHYGYTF. Written as DNA, the CDR3 is TGTGCCAGCAGCCCAAGACAGGTCGGTCAATCCCACTATGGCTACACCTTC. This chain links TRBV11-3 with TRBJ1-2, with TRBD1 as a possible D gene (6 bases). With 5 bases removed from V and 3 bases from J, the gap between germline ends came to 22 bases. This CDR3 is 17 amino acids long. The germline gives CDR1 SGHNT, CDR2 YENEEA.

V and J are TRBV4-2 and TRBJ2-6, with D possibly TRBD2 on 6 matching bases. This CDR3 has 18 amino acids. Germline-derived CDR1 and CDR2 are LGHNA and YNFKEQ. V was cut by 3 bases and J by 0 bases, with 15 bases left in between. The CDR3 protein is CASSHSGTGDSGANVLTF. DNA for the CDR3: TGTGCCAGCAGCCATTCCGGGACGGGAGACTCTGGGGCCAACGTCCTGACTTTC.

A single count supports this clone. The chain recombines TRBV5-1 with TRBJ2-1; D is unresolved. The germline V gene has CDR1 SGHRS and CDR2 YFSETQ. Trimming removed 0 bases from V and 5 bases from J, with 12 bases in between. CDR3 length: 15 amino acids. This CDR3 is CASSLDGGGHNEQFF. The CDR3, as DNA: TGCGCCAGCAGCTTGGACGGCGGCGGTCACAATGAGCAGTTCTTC. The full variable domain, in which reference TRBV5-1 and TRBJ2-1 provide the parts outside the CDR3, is KAGVTQTPRYLIKTRGQQVTLSCSPISGHRSVSWYQQTPGQGLQFLFEYFSETQRNKGNFPGRFSGRQFSNSRSEMNVSTLELGDSALYLCASSLDGGGHNEQFFGPGTRLTVL.

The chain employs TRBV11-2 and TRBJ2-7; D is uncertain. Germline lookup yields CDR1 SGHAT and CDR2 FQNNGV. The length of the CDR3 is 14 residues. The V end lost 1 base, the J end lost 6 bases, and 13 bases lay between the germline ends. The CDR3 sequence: CASSLAGSQGEQYF. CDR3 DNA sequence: TGTGCCAGCAGCTTAGCGGGTTCCCAAGGCGAGCAGTACTTC.

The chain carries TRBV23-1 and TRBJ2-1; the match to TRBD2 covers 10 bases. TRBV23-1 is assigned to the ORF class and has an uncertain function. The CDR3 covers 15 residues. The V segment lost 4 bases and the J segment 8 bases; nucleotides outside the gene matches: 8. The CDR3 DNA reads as TGCGCCAGCAGTCGGGGTACTAGCGGGGCCCATGAGCAGTTCTTC. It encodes CASSRGTSGAHEQFF.

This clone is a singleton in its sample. The CDR3 reads CASSSTVDSSGANVLTF. The CDR3 nucleotides read TGTGCCAGCAGCTCCACGGTAGACAGCTCTGGGGCCAACGTCCTGACTTTC. The chain is built from TRBV5-6 and TRBJ2-6; maybe TRBD1 (5 bases). The CDR3 consists of 17 residues. Deletions cut 3 bases from V and 0 bases from J, with 13 bases between. Per the germline V gene, CDR1 is SGHDT and CDR2 is YYEEEE.

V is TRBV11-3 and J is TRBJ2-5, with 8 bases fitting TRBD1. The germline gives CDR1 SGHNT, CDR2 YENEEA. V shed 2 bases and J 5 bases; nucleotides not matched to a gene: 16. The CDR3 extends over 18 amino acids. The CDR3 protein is CASSLIGTTGARKETQYF. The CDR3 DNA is TGTGCCAGCAGCTTAATAGGGACGACAGGGGCGCGGAAGGAGACCCAGTACTTC.

The chain's CDR3 is CASRGTADEKLFF. CDR3 DNA: TGTGCCTCCCGGGGGACAGCCGATGAAAAACTGTTTTTT. The rearrangement joins TRBV10-3 to TRBJ1-4; 7 positions agree with TRBD1. There are 13 residues in the CDR3. Germline V gene data show CDR1 as ENHRY and CDR2 as SYGVKD. With 11 bases clipped from V and 6 bases from J, the junction kept 9 bases outside the gene matches.

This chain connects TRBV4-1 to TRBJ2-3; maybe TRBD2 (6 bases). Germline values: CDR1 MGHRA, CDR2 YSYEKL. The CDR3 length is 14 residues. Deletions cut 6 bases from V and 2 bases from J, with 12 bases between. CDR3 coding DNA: TGCGCCAGCAGTGGAGGGACCTCCACAGATACGCAGTATTTT. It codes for CASSGGTSTDTQYF.

CDR3 in DNA: TGTGCCAGCAGCGTAGGAGGGGGCGGGAATCAGCCCCAGCATTTT. It is translated as CASSVGGGGNQPQHF. The chain employs TRBV9 and TRBJ1-5, with 7 positions matching TRBD1. V lost 0 bases, J lost 4 bases, and 4 bases stayed unmatched. CDR3 length: 15 residues. CDR1 and CDR2 from the germline V gene are SGDLS and YYNGEE.

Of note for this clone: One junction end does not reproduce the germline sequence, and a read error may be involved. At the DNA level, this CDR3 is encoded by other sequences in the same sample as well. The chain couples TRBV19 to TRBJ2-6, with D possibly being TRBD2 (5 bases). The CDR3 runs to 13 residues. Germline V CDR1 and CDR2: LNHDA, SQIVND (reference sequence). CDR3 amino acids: CASSQTRANVLTF. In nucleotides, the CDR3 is TGTGCCAGTAGCCAAACTAGAGCCAACGTCCTGACCTTC. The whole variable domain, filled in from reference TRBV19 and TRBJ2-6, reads DGGITQSPKYLFRKEGQNVTLSCEQNLNHDAMYWYRQDPGQGLRLIYYSQIVNDFQKGDIAEGYSVSREKKESFPLTVTSAQKNPTAFYLCASSQTRANVLTFGAGSRLTVL.

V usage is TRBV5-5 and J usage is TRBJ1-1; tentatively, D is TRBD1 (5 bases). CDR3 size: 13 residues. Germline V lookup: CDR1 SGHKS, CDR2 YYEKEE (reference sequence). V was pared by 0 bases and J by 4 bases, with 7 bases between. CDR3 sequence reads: CASSLAGITEAFF. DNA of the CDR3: TGTGCCAGCAGCTTGGCAGGGATCACTGAAGCTTTCTTT.

As DNA, the CDR3 is TGTGCCAGCAGCCCTCGGACAGGGGGAACGAGTAATGAAAAACTGTTTTTT. It encodes CASSPRTGGTSNEKLFF. The chain links TRBV5-6 to TRBJ1-4; 10 bases are a match to TRBD1. The trim removed 4 bases at V and 4 bases at J, leaving 10 bases unmatched. Germline assignment: CDR1 SGHDT and CDR2 YYEEEE. CDR3 size: 17 residues. Full variable domain (rest looked up from reference TRBV5-6 and TRBJ1-4): DAGVTQSPTHLIKTRGQQVTLRCSPKSGHDTVSWYQQALGQGPQFIFQYYEEEERQRGNFPDRFSGHQFPNYSSELNVNALLLGDSALYLCASSPRTGGTSNEKLFFGSGTQLSVL.

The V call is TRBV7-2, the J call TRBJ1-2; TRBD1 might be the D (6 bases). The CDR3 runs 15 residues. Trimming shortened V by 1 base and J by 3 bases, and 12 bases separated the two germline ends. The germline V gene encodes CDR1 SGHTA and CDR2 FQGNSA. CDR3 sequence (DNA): TGTGCCAGCAGCTTAGTCCCCCGGACAGACTATGGCTACACCTTC. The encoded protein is CASSLVPRTDYGYTF.

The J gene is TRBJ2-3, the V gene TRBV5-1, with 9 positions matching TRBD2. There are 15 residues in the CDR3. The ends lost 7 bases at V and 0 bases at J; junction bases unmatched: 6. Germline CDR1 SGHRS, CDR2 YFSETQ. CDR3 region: CASRQAGGSTDTQYF. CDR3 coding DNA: TGCGCCAGCCGACAAGCGGGAGGAAGCACAGATACGCAGTATTTT.

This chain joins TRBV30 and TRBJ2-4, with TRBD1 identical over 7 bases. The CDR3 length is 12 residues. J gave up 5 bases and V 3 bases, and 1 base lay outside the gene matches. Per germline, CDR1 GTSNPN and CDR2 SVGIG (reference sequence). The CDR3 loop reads CAWRTGENIQYF. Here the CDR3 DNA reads TGTGCCTGGAGAACAGGGGAAAACATTCAGTACTTC.

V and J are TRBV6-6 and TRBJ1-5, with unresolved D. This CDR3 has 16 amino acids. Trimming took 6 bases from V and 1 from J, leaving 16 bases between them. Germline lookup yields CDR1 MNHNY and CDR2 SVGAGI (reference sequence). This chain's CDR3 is CASSHSSVGSNQPQHF. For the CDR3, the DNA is TGTGCCAGCAGCCACTCTTCGGTCGGGAGCAATCAGCCCCAGCATTTT.

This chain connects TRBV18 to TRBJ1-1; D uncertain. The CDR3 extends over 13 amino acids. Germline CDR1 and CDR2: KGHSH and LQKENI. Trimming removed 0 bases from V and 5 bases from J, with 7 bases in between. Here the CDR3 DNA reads TGTGCCAGCTCACCACCTACATCGACTGAAGCTTTCTTT. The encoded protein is CASSPPTSTEAFF.

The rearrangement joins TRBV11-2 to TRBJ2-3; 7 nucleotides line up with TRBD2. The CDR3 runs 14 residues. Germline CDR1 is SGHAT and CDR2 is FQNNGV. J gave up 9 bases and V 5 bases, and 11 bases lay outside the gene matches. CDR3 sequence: CASSPSGARGTQYF. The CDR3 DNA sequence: TGTGCCAGCAGCCCGAGCGGGGCGCGGGGCACGCAGTATTTT.

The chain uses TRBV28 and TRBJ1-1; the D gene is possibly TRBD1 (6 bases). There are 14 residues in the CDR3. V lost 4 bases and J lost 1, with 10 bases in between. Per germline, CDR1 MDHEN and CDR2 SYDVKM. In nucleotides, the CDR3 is TGTGCCAGCAGTTCGACAGGTCGGAACACTGAAGCTTTCTTT. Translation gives CASSSTGRNTEAFF. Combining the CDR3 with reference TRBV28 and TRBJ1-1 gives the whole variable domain DVKVTQSSRYLVKRTGEKVFLECVQDMDHENMFWYRQDPGLGLRLIYFSYDVKMKEKGDIPEGYSVSREKKERFSLILESASTNQTSMYLCASSSTGRNTEAFFGQGTRLTVV.

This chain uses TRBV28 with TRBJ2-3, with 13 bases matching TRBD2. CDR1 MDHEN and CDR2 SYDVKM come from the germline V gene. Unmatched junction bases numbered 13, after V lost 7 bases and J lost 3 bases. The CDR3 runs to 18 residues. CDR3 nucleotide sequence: TGTGCCAGCACCTCACTCCCCCGGACTAGCGGGGGAACAGATACGCAGTATTTT. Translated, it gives CASTSLPRTSGGTDTQYF.

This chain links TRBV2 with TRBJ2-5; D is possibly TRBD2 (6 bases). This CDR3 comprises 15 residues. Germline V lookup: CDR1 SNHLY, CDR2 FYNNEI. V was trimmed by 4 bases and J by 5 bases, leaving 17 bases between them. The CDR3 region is CASSAGGTRWETQYF. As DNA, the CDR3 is TGTGCCAGCAGTGCAGGAGGGACCCGGTGGGAGACCCAGTACTTC.

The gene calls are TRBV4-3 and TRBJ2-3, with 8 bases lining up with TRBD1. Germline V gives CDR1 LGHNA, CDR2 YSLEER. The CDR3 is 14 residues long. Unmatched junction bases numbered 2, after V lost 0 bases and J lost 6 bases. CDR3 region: CASSQEAGGDTQYF. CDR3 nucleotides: TGCGCCAGCAGCCAAGAGGCAGGGGGCGATACGCAGTATTTT.

The CDR3 region has the DNA TGTGCCAGCAACCAGGATGGGAAGTCTACGCAGTATTTT. Protein product: CASNQDGKSTQYF. The chain joins TRBV6-5 to TRBJ2-3; D not certain. The germline V gene encodes CDR1 MNHEY and CDR2 SVGAGI. The V end was cut by 7 bases, the J end by 8 bases, with 16 bases between. This CDR3 is built from 13 residues.

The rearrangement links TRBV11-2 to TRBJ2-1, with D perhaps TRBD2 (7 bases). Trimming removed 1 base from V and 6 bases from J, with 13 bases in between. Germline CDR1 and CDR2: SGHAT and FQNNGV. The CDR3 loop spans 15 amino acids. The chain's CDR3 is CASSLVMGGGNEQFF. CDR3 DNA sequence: TGTGCCAGCAGCTTAGTGATGGGAGGGGGCAATGAGCAGTTCTTC.

The CDR3 DNA is TGTGCCAGCAGCTTAGCGGGCGGGACAGGTTCCTACGAGCAGTACTTC. Its protein is CASSLAGGTGSYEQYF. This chain joins TRBV7-2 and TRBJ2-7, with 8 bases aligning to TRBD1. Germline V lookup: CDR1 SGHTA, CDR2 FQGNSA. This CDR3 comprises 16 residues. Trimming cost V 0 bases and J 1 base; bases outside gene matches: 5.